This entry is about one T cell receptor (beta chain). Its antigen is not known. V was clipped by 2 bases and J by 0 bases, with 8 bases between them. Germline values: CDR1 KGHSH, CDR2 LQKENI. The length of the CDR3 is 15 residues. This sample was included in a study of radiotherapy plus CTLA-4 blockade in lung cancer. Findings and limits, study-wide: An expansion of tumor-derived TCR clones occurred in blood after radiotherapy plus ipilimumab.

Assay: immunoSEQ multiplex PCR; the TCRdb copy retains only in-frame clones and omits some. The sample has about 51,000 clones, approximately 80% seen once. This sequence was found in a human donor with non-small cell lung cancer whose response to radiotherapy plus ipilimumab could not be evaluated. The rearrangement uses TRBV18 and TRBJ1-5, with D tentatively TRBD1 (6 bases). Material: peripheral blood, obtained from a patient treated with radiotherapy plus ipilimumab. The CDR3 region has the DNA TGTGCCAGCTCACCAGGACAGATTAGCAATCAGCCCCAGCATTTT. It is translated as CASSPGQISNQPQHF.